Here is one T cell receptor beta chain with its context. Its antigen is still unknown. The data stem from a study of shared clonotypes between healthy human individuals. Study-level background: CD4 naive and memory got three plates each, CD8 naive two, CD8 memory one.

Study-wide results and limits: Limitation of the genetic and exposure-history diversity represented came from the few donors.

Evenly divided among several immunoSEQ plates was the genomic DNA of each subset. Clones were read by immunoSEQ multiplex PCR, and TCRdb kept only the in-frame ones, dropping some. The sample includes over 2 million clones, roughly 95% of them seen just once. The CDR3 runs to 14 residues. Germline values: CDR1 MNHNS, CDR2 SASEGT. V was pared by 1 base and J by 5 bases, with 8 bases between. The chain recombines TRBV6-1 with TRBJ2-2, with D tentatively TRBD2 (5 bases). Sequenced material: naive CD4+ T cells sorted from blood. Subset meaning: CD45RA+ positively selected. The receptor's source is a young man in good health. CDR3 loop: CASSEVGVTGELFF. The CDR3 bases are TGTGCCAGCAGTGAAGTGGGAGTAACCGGGGAGCTGTTTTTT.